These 26 T cell receptor beta chains came from one sample sequenced in a study of long-term antiretroviral therapy in people with HIV. Version v3.0 of the immunoSEQ assay was performed at survey level. The repertoire was sequenced with immunoSEQ multiplex PCR; TCRdb's copy has only in-frame clones and lacks some. This sample yields approximately 25,000 clones, of which approximately 83% are seen a single time; roughly 15% belongs to the top ten. The material sequenced was unsorted PBMCs, taken 1.2 years after starting antiretroviral therapy. These receptors were taken from a man aged 45-65 years with HIV.

The V and J genes are TRBV4-3 and TRBJ2-3, with 12 bases fitting TRBD2. Trimming at V came to 2 bases and at J to 5 bases, leaving 5 bases not matched to a gene. This CDR3 comprises 16 residues. CDR1 is LGHNA and CDR2 is YSLEER in the germline V gene. CDR3 sequence: CASSQPLAGGGDTQYF. CDR3 sequence (DNA): TGCGCCAGCAGCCAACCACTAGCGGGGGGAGGAGATACGCAGTATTTT.

The chain joins TRBV4-1 to TRBJ2-1; 8 bases are a match to TRBD2. The germline CDR1 and CDR2 sequences are MGHRA and YSYEKL. The junction had 5 bases not matched to a gene; V was cut back by 7 bases and J by 0 bases. This CDR3 is 15 amino acids long. CDR3 region: CASNRLASSYNEQFF. The CDR3 DNA is TGCGCCAGCAACCGACTAGCGAGCTCCTACAATGAGCAGTTCTTC.

The V gene is TRBV19, the J gene TRBJ2-2; unclear D gene. Germline CDR1 and CDR2: LNHDA and SQIVND (reference sequence). This CDR3 contains 13 residues. V lost 5 bases to trimming and J lost 4 bases, with 8 bases between them. The CDR3 protein is CASSSWSTGELFF. CDR3 DNA: TGTGCCAGTAGTTCCTGGAGCACCGGGGAGCTGTTTTTT.

The chain links TRBV25-1 to TRBJ2-7, with 9 bases lining up with TRBD1. The CDR3 sequence is 15 residues long. The germline V gene has CDR1 MGHDK and CDR2 SYGVNS. Trimming cost V 5 bases and J 5 bases; bases outside gene matches: 10. The CDR3 reads CASSPIRGQGNEQYF. The DNA for the CDR3 is TGTGCCAGCAGTCCTATCCGGGGACAGGGTAACGAGCAGTACTTC.

The rearrangement joins TRBV27 to TRBJ2-2, with TRBD2 as a possible D gene (7 bases). The CDR3 runs 16 residues. CDR1 MNHEY and CDR2 SMNVEV come from the germline V gene (reference sequence). V gave up 6 bases and J gave up 5 bases, with 19 bases separating them. This chain's CDR3 is CASSFGAGAWTGELFF. The CDR3 DNA is TGTGCCAGCAGCTTTGGCGCGGGGGCTTGGACCGGGGAGCTGTTTTTT.

CDR3 sequence: CASSMWASNTEAFF. The CDR3 DNA follows: TGTGCCAGTAGTATGTGGGCGTCGAACACTGAAGCTTTCTTT. The chain couples TRBV19 to TRBJ1-1; D gene unclear. V was clipped by 3 bases and J by 1 base, with 9 bases between them. The CDR3 contains 14 residues. CDR1 is LNHDA and CDR2 is SQIVND in the germline V gene (reference sequence).

The CDR3 sequence is CASSVAVIGAEAFF. In DNA, the CDR3 is TGTGCCAGCAGCGTAGCCGTGATAGGGGCTGAAGCTTTCTTT. The chain links TRBV9 to TRBJ1-1; possibly TRBD1 for D (5 bases). The CDR3 is 14 amino acids. The germline V gene encodes CDR1 SGDLS and CDR2 YYNGEE. V dropped 0 bases and J dropped 6 bases, with 12 bases sitting between them.

The rearrangement uses TRBV5-5 and TRBJ1-2, with D hard to call. Germline V gene lookup returns CDR1 SGHKS and CDR2 YYEKEE (reference sequence). The CDR3 contains 14 residues. Trimming stripped 6 bases from V and 0 bases from J, with 12 bases between. The CDR3, as DNA: TGTGCCAGCACTTCTTGGGGAGCTAACTATGGCTACACCTTC. This sequence encodes CASTSWGANYGYTF.

The V gene is TRBV2, the J gene TRBJ1-6; 7 bases are a match to TRBD1. The CDR3 is 12 residues long. Germline V CDR1 and CDR2: SNHLY, FYNNEI. The V segment lost 9 bases and the J segment 9 bases; nucleotides outside the gene matches: 5. This CDR3 reads CASTGDGSPLHF. CDR3 bases: TGTGCCAGTACAGGGGATGGTTCACCCCTCCACTTT.

This clone has a handful of counts. The chain carries TRBV2 and TRBJ2-1; either TRBD1 or TRBD2 may supply D (6 bases each). CDR3 length equals 15 residues. From germline, CDR1 is SNHLY and CDR2 FYNNEI. V dropped 6 bases and J dropped 4 bases, with 16 bases sitting between them. The CDR3 loop is CASRKDRGGYNEQFF. The CDR3 DNA follows: TGTGCCAGCAGGAAGGACAGAGGGGGGTACAATGAGCAGTTCTTC.

This rearrangement joins TRBV7-8 to TRBJ1-5; D may be TRBD1 (6 bases). Germline V gene data show CDR1 as SGHVS and CDR2 as FQNEAQ. Between the trimmed V and J ends, which lost 0 bases and 7 bases, there was a span of 13 bases. The CDR3 has 15 amino acids. The CDR3 sequence: CASSLAKGGRQPQHF. The CDR3 DNA reads as TGTGCCAGCAGCTTAGCGAAGGGGGGACGACAGCCCCAGCATTTT. Full variable domain (rest looked up from reference TRBV7-8 and TRBJ1-5): GAGVSQSPRYKVAKRGQDVALRCDPISGHVSLFWYQQALGQGPEFLTYFQNEAQLDKSGLPSDRFFAERPEGSVSTLKIQRTQQEDSAVYLCASSLAKGGRQPQHFGDGTRLSIL.

The V and J genes are TRBV7-2 and TRBJ2-7; the match to TRBD2 covers 7 bases. Per the germline V gene, CDR1 is SGHTA and CDR2 is FQGNSA. The CDR3 runs to 15 residues. Unmatched junction bases numbered 12, after V lost 5 bases and J lost 5 bases. The CDR3 DNA sequence: TGTGCCAGCAGCCAACAAGCGGGGAACCTGGACGAGCAGTACTTC. Encoded protein: CASSQQAGNLDEQYF.

This clone was found once. The CDR3 DNA sequence: TGTGCCAGCAGAAACCCGACGGATACGCAGTATTTT. This gives the protein CASRNPTDTQYF. This sequence joins TRBV28 and TRBJ2-3; D ambiguous. Germline values: CDR1 MDHEN, CDR2 SYDVKM. Between the trimmed V and J ends, which lost 6 bases and 6 bases, there was a span of 10 bases. The CDR3 is 12 residues long.

The chain's CDR3 is CASSFRTVGYGYTF. The CDR3, as DNA: TGTGCCAGCAGTTTCCGGACCGTCGGCTATGGCTACACCTTC. The rearrangement joins TRBV27 to TRBJ1-2; D is undetermined. This CDR3 region has 14 residues. CDR1 and CDR2 (germline): MNHEY, SMNVEV (reference sequence). V shed 3 bases and J shed 4 bases, with 12 bases lying between them.

The chain has TRBV28 and TRBJ2-7, with TRBD1 matching over 9 bases. The germline V gene encodes CDR1 MDHEN and CDR2 SYDVKM. With 5 bases clipped from V and 5 bases from J, the junction kept 7 bases outside the gene matches. This CDR3 has 14 amino acids. The CDR3 sequence: CASSVDRGWNEQYF. In DNA form, the CDR3 reads TGTGCCAGCAGTGTGGACAGGGGTTGGAACGAGCAGTACTTC. Supplemented by reference TRBV28 and TRBJ2-7, the full variable domain reads DVKVTQSSRYLVKRTGEKVFLECVQDMDHENMFWYRQDPGLGLRLIYFSYDVKMKEKGDIPEGYSVSREKKERFSLILESASTNQTSMYLCASSVDRGWNEQYFGPGTRLTVT.

This chain links TRBV27 with TRBJ1-1; no clear D. Germline-derived CDR1 and CDR2 are MNHEY and SMNVEV (reference sequence). The CDR3 sequence is 13 residues long. The ends were cut back, 5 bases at V and 2 bases at J, with 9 bases in the middle. In DNA form, the CDR3 reads TGTGCCAGCAGTGCAGGAAAAAACACTGAAGCTTTCTTT. Its translation is CASSAGKNTEAFF.

This sequence joins TRBV2 and TRBJ1-1; 8 positions agree with TRBD1. The length of the CDR3 is 13 residues. V trimming: 10 bases; J trimming: 1 base; junction bases outside the gene matches: 5. Germline V lookup: CDR1 SNHLY, CDR2 FYNNEI. In nucleotides, the CDR3 is TGTGCCACCGCGGACAGGGCGAACACTGAAGCTTTCTTT. It translates to CATADRANTEAFF.

The gene calls are TRBV19 and TRBJ1-2, with D unclear. Per the germline V gene, CDR1 is LNHDA and CDR2 is SQIVND (reference sequence). Deletions cut 2 bases from V and 8 bases from J, with 9 bases between. The CDR3 runs 12 residues. Written as DNA, the CDR3 is TGTGCCAGTAGTATACAAGGCGGAGGCTACACCTTC. The encoded protein is CASSIQGGGYTF.

The chain is built from TRBV19 and TRBJ1-2; TRBD1 matches at 7 bases. Looked up from germline, CDR1 is LNHDA and CDR2 is SQIVND (reference sequence). CDR3 length: 17 amino acids. V dropped 4 bases and J dropped 3; count of bases not matched to a gene: 14. The CDR3 spells CASSTYSGGSVDYGYTF. In DNA form, the CDR3 reads TGTGCCAGTAGTACATACTCAGGGGGGTCCGTGGACTATGGCTACACCTTC.

J is TRBJ1-2 and V is TRBV6-1, with D possibly TRBD1 on 6 matching bases. The CDR3 runs to 13 residues. CDR1 and CDR2 (germline): MNHNS, SASEGT. V was cut by 6 bases and J by 4 bases, with 12 bases left in between. The CDR3 is CASSGLDSYGYTF. The CDR3 DNA reads as TGTGCCAGCAGCGGCTTGGACAGCTATGGCTACACCTTC.

The genes are TRBV7-9 and TRBJ2-3; D unclear. V lost 3 bases to trimming and J lost 11 bases, with 15 bases between them. The CDR3 covers 13 residues. The germline gives CDR1 SEHNR, CDR2 FQNEAQ (reference sequence). The CDR3 nucleotides are TGTGCCAGCAGCTTCTCAGGAGCATTTTGGCAGTATTTT. Amino acids: CASSFSGAFWQYF. Combining the CDR3 with reference TRBV7-9 and TRBJ2-3 gives the whole variable domain DTGVSQNPRHKITKRGQNVTFRCDPISEHNRLYWYRQTLGQGPEFLTYFQNEAQLEKSRLLSDRFSAERPKGSFSTLEIQRTEQGDSAMYLCASSFSGAFWQYFGPGTRLTVL.

The chain employs TRBV19 and TRBJ1-5; 8 nucleotides agree with TRBD1. From germline, CDR1 is LNHDA and CDR2 SQIVND (reference sequence). J was trimmed by 7 bases and V by 4 bases; bases with no gene match: 6. There are 14 residues in the CDR3. The CDR3: CASSNGQGWQPQHF. The CDR3 DNA reads as TGTGCCAGTAGTAACGGACAGGGCTGGCAGCCCCAGCATTTT.

The V call is TRBV9, the J call TRBJ2-2, with D perhaps matching TRBD2 (6 bases). V gave up 5 bases and J gave up 4 bases, with 21 bases separating them. Germline CDR1 and CDR2: SGDLS and YYNGEE. The CDR3 length is 17 residues. The CDR3 coding sequence is TGTGCCAGCAGAAAATTCGGCGGGGACCCGTCCACCGGGGAGCTGTTTTTT. This encodes CASRKFGGDPSTGELFF.

The chain couples TRBV18 to TRBJ2-2; D remains unclear. Per germline, CDR1 KGHSH and CDR2 LQKENI. The CDR3 covers 13 residues. V was clipped by 3 bases and J by 7 bases, with 9 bases between them. The CDR3, as DNA: TGTGCCAGCTCACCCAAGGGTGTCGGGGAGCTGTTTTTT. Encoded protein: CASSPKGVGELFF.

This rearrangement joins TRBV6-5 to TRBJ2-5; tentatively, D is TRBD1 (6 bases). The CDR3 is made up of 16 amino acids. In germline, CDR1 is MNHEY, CDR2 SVGAGI. V lost 4 bases and J 7 bases, leaving 22 bases between the germline ends. The CDR3 spells CASSSRRDTRTVTQYF. CDR3 nucleotide sequence: TGTGCCAGCAGTTCTCGACGGGACACCCGGACGGTGACCCAGTACTTC.

This sequence joins TRBV28 and TRBJ2-1, with D unresolved. The CDR3 is made up of 16 amino acids. Trimming took 8 bases from V and 9 from J, leaving 26 bases between them. Germline CDR1 reads MDHEN; CDR2 reads SYDVKM. CDR3 nucleotide sequence: TGTGCCAGCGCCCCACCCGACTCCCACCCACAAGGTGAGCAGTTCTTC. Residues: CASAPPDSHPQGEQFF.